This TCR beta chain stems from a study of shared clonotypes between healthy human individuals. Data came from immunoSEQ multiplex PCR; TCRdb stores just in-frame clones and leaves some out. The sample holds millions of clones, 85% to 95% seen once. Germline V lookup: CDR1 SGHNT, CDR2 YYREEE (reference sequence). The J segment lost 6 bases and the V segment lost 2 bases, leaving 9 bases of the junction unmatched. The length of the CDR3 is 15 residues. The receptor's source is a man younger than 35 in good health. The rearrangement joins TRBV5-4 to TRBJ2-3; 7 bases line up with TRBD2. The sample taken for sequencing was naive CD4+ T cells sorted from blood. Subset here: CD45RA+ positively selected. The chain's CDR3 is CASSFREGSIDTQYF. The CDR3 DNA sequence: TGTGCCAGCAGCTTCAGGGAGGGGAGCATCGATACGCAGTATTTT.